These 18 T cell receptor beta chains were sequenced from one sample in a study of CD8 T cells in ankylosing spondylitis. Regarding the study as a whole: The study identified a TCR beta motif of under 10 highly homologous variants that appeared characteristic of ankylosing spondylitis blood.

These receptors' targets are unknown. TCRdb independently ran MiXCR on the 5' RACE reads; one entry per CDR3 protein. Here the sample spans 650,000 to 800,000 distinct CDR3 sequences, roughly 20% being singletons. The sample taken for sequencing was blood, either unsorted or a sorted T cell fraction (not recorded which). The receptor source for this set is a male donor with ankylosing spondylitis.

The chain joins TRBV6-2 or TRBV6-3 to TRBJ2-1; the D is unclear. The germline CDR1 and CDR2 sequences are MNHEY and SVGEGT. Between the trimmed V and J ends, which lost 5 bases and 8 bases, there was a span of 22 bases. The CDR3 is made up of 16 amino acids. The CDR3, as DNA: TGTGCCAGCAGTCGTGAAAGGGCCCCTCTTTGGGATGAGCAGTTCTTC. Translation gives CASSRERAPLWDEQFF.

This clonotype was detected only a few times. V is TRBV6-1 and J is TRBJ1-4; 10 bases match TRBD1. V gave up 8 bases and J gave up 3 bases; unmatched junction bases: 3. There are 14 residues in the CDR3. Germline assignment: CDR1 MNHNS and CDR2 SASEGT. CDR3 in DNA: TGTGCCAGCGGTGGGACAGGGGCTAATGAAAAACTGTTTTTT. Protein product: CASGGTGANEKLFF.

Only a few counts were recorded for this clonotype. The rearrangement links TRBV30 to TRBJ1-1; D is uncertain. V lost 5 bases and J lost 1, with 14 bases in between. This CDR3 region has 14 residues. Germline loops: CDR1 GTSNPN, CDR2 SVGIG (reference sequence). The CDR3 sequence is CAWQRGLTNTEAFF. CDR3 coding DNA: TGTGCCTGGCAGAGAGGGCTGACGAACACTGAAGCTTTCTTT.

This clonotype has at least ten counts. The DNA of the CDR3 is TGCGCCAGCAGGGAGCAGGTGGGGACCAATGAGCAGTTCTTC. Protein product: CASREQVGTNEQFF. The gene calls are TRBV5-1 and TRBJ2-1, with D possibly called TRBD1 or TRBD2 (5 bases each). V was trimmed by 5 bases and J by 6 bases, leaving 15 bases between them. This CDR3 has 14 amino acids. Germline V gene sequence: CDR1 SGHRS, CDR2 YFSETQ.

The chain is built from TRBV2 and TRBJ2-2, with a weak D call TRBD2 (6 bases). In germline, CDR1 is SNHLY, CDR2 FYNNEI. CDR3 length equals 14 residues. Trimming cost V 5 bases and J 5 bases, with 12 bases left between them. The CDR3: CASSRLEGTGELFF. CDR3 DNA sequence: TGTGCCAGCAGTCGACTAGAGGGTACCGGGGAGCTGTTTTTT.

This clonotype was seen a handful of times. The chain is built from TRBV29-1 and TRBJ1-5, with a weak D call TRBD1 (5 bases). V shed 4 bases and J shed 5 bases, with 21 bases lying between them. CDR1 is SQVTM and CDR2 is ANQGSEA in the germline V gene. The length of the CDR3 is 16 residues. DNA of the CDR3: TGCAGCGTTGCCGGGATCGGGGGGGGAAGCTATCAGCCCCAGCATTTT. Its protein product is CSVAGIGGGSYQPQHF. The whole variable domain, filled in from reference TRBV29-1 and TRBJ1-5, reads SAVISQKPSRDICQRGTSLTIQCQVDSQVTMMFWYRQQPGQSLTLIATANQGSEATYESGFVIDKFPISRPNLTFSTLTVSNMSPEDSSIYLCSVAGIGGGSYQPQHFGDGTRLSIL.

This chain connects TRBV27 to TRBJ2-1; TRBD2 might be the D (6 bases). The CDR3 contains 16 residues. The germline V and J ends were trimmed by 1 base and 4 bases, with 14 bases remaining between them. Germline-derived CDR1 and CDR2 are MNHEY and SMNVEV (reference sequence). CDR3 nucleotide sequence: TGTGCCAGCAGTTTATTCTCCCAGGGAGGTTACAATGAGCAGTTCTTC. Translated, it gives CASSLFSQGGYNEQFF.

About this clonotype: It is unclear where the CDR3 begins or ends on the DNA, so no DNA is shown, and the CDR3 is as TCRdb lists it. The chain has TRBV9 and TRBJ2-1; the table gives TRBD1 as D, unverified against the DNA. The CDR3 totals 14 residues, both ends included. Germline CDR1 SGDLS, CDR2 YYNGEE. The CDR3 region is CASSVGTGTLAPFF.

V and J are TRBV12-3 or TRBV12-4 and TRBJ1-2, with D tentatively TRBD1 (5 bases). With 5 bases removed from V and 3 bases from J, the gap between germline ends came to 10 bases. The CDR3 sequence is 13 residues long. The DNA for the CDR3 is TGTGCCAGCAGTAGATGGGGGTACTATGGCTACACCTTC. As protein: CASSRWGYYGYTF.

This chain uses TRBV6-2 or TRBV6-3 with TRBJ2-2; 7 bases line up with TRBD2. This CDR3 has 15 amino acids. V dropped 4 bases and J dropped 0; count of bases not matched to a gene: 2. Germline CDR1 reads MNHEY; CDR2 reads SVGEGT. For the CDR3, the DNA is TGTGCCAGCAGTTCTACTAGCGCGAACACCGGGGAGCTGTTTTTT. This encodes CASSSTSANTGELFF.

This clonotype showed up just a few times. The chain has TRBV24-1 and TRBJ2-3; D gene uncertain. V lost 7 bases to trimming and J lost 2 bases, with 9 bases between them. Germline-derived CDR1 and CDR2 are KGHDR and SFDVKD. This CDR3 comprises 13 residues. The CDR3 protein is CATRDNTTDTQYF. In DNA form, the CDR3 reads TGTGCCACCAGGGATAATACCACAGATACGCAGTATTTT.

This chain links TRBV12-3 or TRBV12-4 with TRBJ1-2; D unclear. This CDR3 is built from 16 residues. V lost 3 bases to trimming and J lost 2 bases, with 16 bases between them. CDR3 amino acids: CASSFKGAQINYGYTF. The CDR3 coding sequence is TGTGCCAGCAGTTTCAAAGGCGCACAGATAAACTATGGCTACACCTTC.

A few counts support this clonotype. J is TRBJ1-5 and V is TRBV20-1, with D unresolved. The CDR3 loop spans 14 amino acids. Per the germline V gene, CDR1 is DFQATT and CDR2 is SNEGSKA (reference sequence). V shed 3 bases and J shed 3 bases, with 12 bases lying between them. As DNA, the CDR3 is TGCAGTGCTAGCCCTGGACGGAACAATCAGCCCCAGCATTTT. Its protein product is CSASPGRNNQPQHF.

This clonotype showed up just a few times. The chain links TRBV24-1 to TRBJ2-1; D remains ambiguous. Trimming stripped 2 bases from V and 3 bases from J, with 16 bases between. The CDR3 length is 17 residues. Germline CDR1 reads KGHDR; CDR2 reads SFDVKD. This chain's CDR3 is CATSDSPASSNYNEQFF. CDR3 nucleotides: TGTGCCACCAGTGATTCCCCGGCCAGCTCAAACTACAATGAGCAGTTCTTC.

There are a few counts of this clonotype. The chain recombines TRBV2 with TRBJ1-1; D remains unclear. The CDR3 extends over 15 amino acids. Germline-derived CDR1 and CDR2 are SNHLY and FYNNEI. The ends were cut back, 3 bases at V and 1 base at J, with 12 bases in the middle. CDR3 sequence (DNA): TGTGCCAGCAGTGATTCCGGTTTAGGGAACACTGAAGCTTTCTTT. This sequence encodes CASSDSGLGNTEAFF.

This clonotype was seen only a few times. The chain carries TRBV11-2 and TRBJ2-7; TRBD1 or TRBD2 may be the D gene (5 bases each). The CDR3 consists of 17 residues. With 0 bases removed from V and 5 bases from J, the gap between germline ends came to 20 bases. In germline, CDR1 is SGHAT, CDR2 FQNNGV. CDR3 loop: CASSLDPPRGPWNEQYF. The CDR3 region has the DNA TGTGCCAGCAGCTTAGACCCCCCGAGGGGTCCTTGGAACGAGCAGTACTTC.

This chain links TRBV20-1 with TRBJ2-1; D perhaps matches TRBD2 (6 bases). CDR3 length: 15 amino acids. The V gene's germline CDR1 is DFQATT and CDR2 SNEGSKA (reference sequence). V lost 1 base and J lost 9, with 19 bases in between. The CDR3 sequence is CSARGGVSGAGEQFF. The DNA of the CDR3 is TGCAGTGCTAGAGGGGGGGTGTCCGGGGCTGGTGAGCAGTTCTTC.

J is TRBJ2-3 and V is TRBV27; tentatively, D is TRBD1 or TRBD2 (5 bases each). Trimming removed 2 bases from V and 7 bases from J, with 16 bases in between. The CDR3 is made up of 15 amino acids. Germline V CDR1 and CDR2: MNHEY, SMNVEV (reference sequence). For the CDR3, the DNA is TGTGCCAGCAGTTTACGCCGGGACCGACGACATACGCAGTATTTT. This translates into CASSLRRDRRHTQYF.